Listed below are T cell receptor beta chains from one sample, sequenced in a study of T cell responses to AZD1222 COVID-19 vaccine. The repertoire was sequenced with immunoSEQ multiplex PCR; TCRdb's copy has only in-frame clones and lacks some. The repertoire holds around 150,000 clones, with 91% as singletons. Sample: peripheral blood, taken 28 days after the second dose of the MenACWY control vaccine. The origin of the receptors is an adult who received the MenACWY meningococcal vaccine as a control. The CDR3 runs from the conserved cysteine through the conserved F or W. D genes are given only for firm matches. Some rows mark clone size as missing; the rest say once, few, many or name a class of expanded clone.

clone size,V gene,J gene,D gene,CDR3 DNA,CDR3 protein
once,TRBV3-1/TRBV3-2,TRBJ2-1,TRBD2,TGTGCCAGCAGCCAAGCGGGAGGGCCCTACAATGAGCAGTTCTTC,CASSQAGGPYNEQFF
-,TRBV6-5,TRBJ2-7,TRBD2,TGTGCCAGCAGACTCGGACTAGCGGGAGTGGACGAGCAGTACTTC,CASRLGLAGVDEQYF
-,TRBV28,TRBJ1-6,TRBD1,TGTGCCAGCAGTTTACCACAGGGGTTGAGTAATTCACCCCTCCACTTT,CASSLPQGLSNSPLHF
-,TRBV15,TRBJ2-2,TRBD2,TGTGCCACCAGCAGAGTTCCTAGCGGGGGGGCCGCCGGGGAGCTGTTTTTT,CATSRVPSGGAAGELFF
-,TRBV25-1,TRBJ2-7,TRBD2,TGTGCCAGCAGTGAATTTGGGTCTGGCGGGGGGAGAGAGCAGTACTTC,CASSEFGSGGGREQYF
-,TRBV30,TRBJ2-7,TRBD1,TGTGCCTGGACCGGGACAGGGACGAACGAGCAGTACTTC,CAWTGTGTNEQYF
-,TRBV7-2,TRBJ2-7,TRBD1,TGTGCCAGCAGCCGCGGACAGGAATACTACGAGCAGTACTTC,CASSRGQEYYEQYF
-,TRBV28,TRBJ2-1,TRBD2,TGTGCCAGCAGTCACTCTTCTAGCGGGAGTGGGGTCGATGAGCAGTTCTTC,CASSHSSSGSGVDEQFF
-,TRBV5-1,TRBJ2-3,TRBD2,TGCGCCAGCAGCGGTGGACTAGCGGGAGTCGCAGATACGCAGTATTTT,CASSGGLAGVADTQYF
-,TRBV12-3/TRBV12-4,TRBJ1-5,-,TGTGCCACCGGGTTATCTCAGCCCCAGCATTTT,CATGLSQPQHF
-,TRBV7-9,TRBJ2-5,-,TGTGCCAGCAGCTCAACCCTCAGGCCCCAAGAGACCCAGTACTTC,CASSSTLRPQETQYF
-,TRBV18,TRBJ2-3,TRBD2,TGTGCCAGCTCACCATTACGGCTAGCGGGGGGGCTGGCAGATACGCAGTATTTT,CASSPLRLAGGLADTQYF
-,TRBV6-1,TRBJ1-5,-,TGTGCCAGCAGTGAATGGAGGGCAGTTGGCAATCAGCCCCAGCATTTT,CASSEWRAVGNQPQHF
-,TRBV7-2,TRBJ2-7,-,TGTGCCAGCAGCTTAGACTCCGAGCAGTACTTC,CASSLDSEQYF
-,TRBV13,TRBJ2-3,TRBD2,TGTGCCAGCACCCTCTCGGGACTAGCGGGGGGGCTTTCGCAGTATTTT,CASTLSGLAGGLSQYF
few,TRBV10-3,TRBJ1-1,TRBD1,TGTGCCATCAGTTCCACAGGGGGGAGGACTGAAGCTTTCTTT,CAISSTGGRTEAFF
-,TRBV6-5,TRBJ1-2,-,TGTGCCAGCAGTTTTGGACGGCCCTATGGCTACACCTTC,CASSFGRPYGYTF
-,TRBV23-1,TRBJ2-5,-,TGCGCCAGCAGCAGAGTCCTTGGCATGGTCCAAGAGACCCAGTACTTC,CASSRVLGMVQETQYF
-,TRBV7-2,TRBJ2-7,-,TGTGCCAGCAGCTTAGATGGCGGGGGCCTAACCTACGAGCAGTACTTC,CASSLDGGGLTYEQYF